The T cell receptor beta chain described here comes from a study of cytomegalovirus exposure and HLA in healthy donors. Findings and caveats of the study: Later analysis reportedly placed an Asian-associated ancestry cluster below the roughly 700-donor mean in N-insertions. HLA alleles showed associations with some 15,000 TCR beta sequences in a later analysis, at a 0.05 false discovery rate. Listed as cytomegalovirus-associated were 164 TCR beta chains.

CDR1 and CDR2 (germline): MDHEN, SYDVKM. The CDR3 has 13 residues. The germline V and J ends were trimmed by 2 bases and 4 bases, with 9 bases remaining between them. In the PCR, 60 Vbeta and 13 Jbeta primers were used. Study processing details: In a later analysis, of around 80 million unique beta chains, some 10 million appeared in at least two donors. Some clones are missing from TCRdb's copy, which holds only in-frame ones; the method was immunoSEQ multiplex PCR. For V, J and clone size, that table is used; D and trimming come from the DNA. The sample lists about 110,000 clones; 75% were seen once. This clone was seen a few times. Its matching antigen is unknown.

V is TRBV28 and J is TRBJ2-7; a possible D gene is TRBD1 (5 bases). The origin of this receptor is a male donor in good health and CMV-seropositive. The sample comprised PBMCs. The CDR3 nucleotides are TGTGCCAGCAGTTTACCAGGGTTATACGAGCAGTACTTC. Translated: CASSLPGLYEQYF.